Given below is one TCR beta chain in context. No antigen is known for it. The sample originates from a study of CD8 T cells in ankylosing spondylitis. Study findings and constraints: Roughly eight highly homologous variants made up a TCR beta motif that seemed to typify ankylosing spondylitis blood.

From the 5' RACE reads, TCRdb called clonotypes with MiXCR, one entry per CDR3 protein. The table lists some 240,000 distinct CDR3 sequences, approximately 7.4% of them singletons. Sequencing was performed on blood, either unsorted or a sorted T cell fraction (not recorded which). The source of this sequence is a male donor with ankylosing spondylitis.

CDR3 sequence: CASSGEIGGYTGELFF. The CDR3 DNA sequence: TGCGCCAGCAGCGGGGAGATCGGAGGGTACACCGGGGAGCTGTTTTTT. The chain is built from TRBV5-1 and TRBJ2-2, with D possibly being TRBD2 (6 bases). Trimming shortened V by 4 bases and J by 3 bases, and 16 bases separated the two germline ends. The CDR3 sequence is 16 residues long. CDR1 is SGHRS, CDR2 YFSETQ, per germline.